This T cell receptor beta chain was sequenced in a study of STAT5B mutations in CD4+ large granular lymphocyte leukemia. Of note for this clone: The sample carries other DNA sequences with the same CDR3.

Repertoires were generated with immunoSEQ multiplex PCR, while TCRdb's copy carries only in-frame clones and drops some. The sample includes some 41,000 clones, approximately 80% of them seen just once. V trimming: 4 bases; J trimming: 4 bases; junction bases outside the gene matches: 6. Germline-derived CDR1 and CDR2 are SGHRS and YFSETQ. The CDR3 is 15 amino acids. The rearrangement uses TRBV5-1 and TRBJ2-5; 11 bases are shared with TRBD1. The sequencing input was CD4+ T cells from blood buffy coats. This receptor was identified in a human donor in good health. DNA for the CDR3: TGCGCCAGCAGCCTCGGACAGGGGGCGGGAGAGACCCAGTACTTC. It specifies CASSLGQGAGETQYF. The variable domain in full, completed from reference TRBV5-1 and TRBJ2-5, reads KAGVTQTPRYLIKTRGQQVTLSCSPISGHRSVSWYQQTPGQGLQFLFEYFSETQRNKGNFPGRFSGRQFSNSRSEMNVSTLELGDSALYLCASSLGQGAGETQYFGPGTRLLVL.